A selection of T cell receptor beta chains follows, all from one sample in a study of cytomegalovirus exposure and HLA in healthy donors. Sequencing used immunoSEQ multiplex PCR; TCRdb keeps in-frame clones, though not all of them. The data contain 250,000 to 350,000 clones, 75% to 90% of them seen just once; the ten biggest clones take up 4%. Sequencing input: PBMCs. The source of these receptors is a man aged 40-55 years in good health and CMV-seropositive. The CDR3 runs from the conserved cysteine through the conserved F or W. The D gene is left open where the match is weak. Only part of the rows carry a size: once, few, many, or a class if the clone is expanded.

TRBV19	14	TRBJ2-3	TRBD1	.	CASSIDRGTDTQYF	TGTGCCAGTAGTATCGACAGGGGCACAGATACGCAGTATTTT
TRBV7-9	18	TRBJ2-7	TRBD2	.	CASSPGLAGGSLIYEQYF	TGTGCCAGCAGCCCTGGACTAGCGGGAGGCTCGCTAATCTACGAGCAGTACTTC
TRBV2	15	TRBJ1-3	.	.	CASSEAPQGGNTIYF	TGTGCCAGCAGTGAAGCTCCGCAGGGTGGAAACACCATATATTTT
TRBV10-3	15	TRBJ2-1	TRBD2	once	CAISDTGTSGNEQFF	TGTGCCATCAGTGATACCGGGACTAGCGGCAATGAGCAGTTCTTC
TRBV28	15	TRBJ1-2	.	.	CASSLEGLSTYGYTF	TGTGCCAGCAGTTTAGAAGGACTTAGTACCTATGGCTACACCTTC
TRBV4-1	12	TRBJ2-1	.	.	CASSGLGNEQFF	TGCGCCAGCAGCGGACTCGGAAATGAGCAGTTCTTC
TRBV29-1	14	TRBJ1-1	.	.	CSVESQGGGTEAFF	TGCAGCGTTGAATCGCAAGGGGGGGGAACTGAAGCTTTCTTT
TRBV28	15	TRBJ2-1	TRBD2	.	CASGGGGRGYNEQFF	TGTGCCAGCGGTGGTGGCGGGAGAGGATACAATGAGCAGTTCTTC
TRBV28	14	TRBJ1-2	.	.	CASTPDRLNYGYTF	TGTGCCAGCACACCTGACAGGCTTAACTATGGCTACACCTTC
TRBV5-1	16	TRBJ2-2	TRBD2	.	CASSLTAGVLTGELFF	TGCGCCAGCAGCTTAACAGCGGGAGTATTGACCGGGGAGCTGTTTTTT
TRBV7-8	17	TRBJ2-3	.	once	CASTMGGGAHSTDTQYF	TGTGCCAGCACCATGGGGGGAGGTGCCCATAGCACAGATACGCAGTATTTT
TRBV4-1	14	TRBJ2-5	.	.	CASSQGALQETQYF	TGCGCCAGCAGCCAAGGAGCTCTCCAAGAGACCCAGTACTTC
TRBV7-8	16	TRBJ2-7	.	.	CASSAPFRGVGDEQYF	TGTGCCAGCAGCGCCCCCTTCAGGGGGGTCGGAGACGAGCAGTACTTC
TRBV10-2	15	TRBJ2-7	TRBD2	.	CASSEGSGGRYEQYF	TGCGCCAGCAGTGAGGGTAGCGGGGGACGCTACGAGCAGTACTTC
TRBV28	15	TRBJ2-7	TRBD2	.	CASSSRGSGRYEQYF	TGTGCCAGCAGTTCTCGGGGTAGCGGGAGGTACGAGCAGTACTTC
TRBV7-2	14	TRBJ2-1	.	.	CASSRSLAGLEQFF	TGTGCCAGCAGCCGAAGTCTCGCGGGACTCGAGCAGTTCTTC
TRBV20-1	10	TRBJ1-2	.	.	CRPSGYGYTF	TGCAGACCATCGGGCTATGGCTACACCTTC
TRBV29-1	13	TRBJ2-1	TRBD2	.	CSGTSGRASEQFF	TGCAGCGGGACTAGCGGGAGGGCAAGTGAGCAGTTCTTC
TRBV2	13	TRBJ1-1	TRBD1	few	CASSARGLLEAFF	TGTGCCAGCAGCGCCAGGGGGCTACTTGAAGCTTTCTTT
TRBV9	14	TRBJ2-5	.	.	CASSAGSSGETQYF	TGTGCCAGCAGCGCAGGGTCCTCCGGGGAGACCCAGTACTTC
TRBV28	17	TRBJ1-5	.	.	CASSRKGTGGLGQPQHF	TGTGCCAGCAGTCGAAAAGGGACGGGGGGCTTGGGTCAGCCCCAGCATTTT
TRBV21-1	14	TRBJ2-5	.	.	CASTRTTEKETQYF	TGTGCCAGCACCCGTACGACTGAGAAAGAGACCCAGTACTTC
TRBV11-2	17	TRBJ2-5	.	.	CASSLDDGRGHQETQYF	TGTGCCAGCAGCCTCGACGATGGGCGGGGTCACCAAGAGACCCAGTACTTC
TRBV2	16	TRBJ2-5	.	.	CASSDRVGESQETQYF	TGTGCCAGCAGTGATAGGGTGGGAGAGAGTCAAGAGACCCAGTACTTC
TRBV5-4	19	TRBJ2-5	TRBD2	once	CASRGVLAGGPGGQETQYF	TGTGCCAGCAGGGGGGTACTAGCGGGAGGGCCGGGAGGACAAGAGACCCAGTACTTC
TRBV2	15	TRBJ2-7	TRBD2	.	CASSPSGLSSYEQYF	TGTGCCAGCAGTCCTAGCGGGCTGAGCTCCTACGAGCAGTACTTC
TRBV19	17	TRBJ2-1	TRBD2	.	CASSLRSGVSSYNEQFF	TGTGCCAGTAGTCTTCGTAGCGGGGTGAGCTCCTACAATGAGCAGTTCTTC
TRBV5-1	16	TRBJ2-3	TRBD1	.	CASSLAEMTGTDTQYF	TGCGCCAGCAGCTTGGCCGAAATGACAGGGACAGATACGCAGTATTTT
TRBV7-9	15	TRBJ2-1	TRBD2	.	CASSPPSGSNNEQFF	TGTGCCAGCAGCCCCCCTAGCGGGAGCAACAATGAGCAGTTCTTC
TRBV7-2	16	TRBJ1-1	TRBD1	.	CASSLEQGAQGTEAFF	TGTGCCAGCAGCTTAGAGCAGGGGGCGCAGGGTACTGAAGCTTTCTTT
TRBV2	13	TRBJ2-2	TRBD1	.	CASNPTGTGELFF	TGTGCCAGCAATCCGACAGGGACCGGGGAGCTGTTTTTT
TRBV29-1	15	TRBJ1-1	TRBD1	.	CSVTPRGTGGTEAFF	TGCAGCGTCACTCCCCGAGGGACAGGGGGCACTGAAGCTTTCTTT
TRBV27	12	TRBJ2-3	.	.	CASSQSTDTQYF	TGTGCCAGCAGTCAGAGCACAGATACGCAGTATTTT
TRBV5-6	15	TRBJ1-3	.	few	CASSLTGLSGNTIYF	TGTGCCAGCAGCTTGACAGGCCTCTCTGGAAACACCATATATTTT
TRBV5-6	15	TRBJ2-1	TRBD2	.	CASSLRTSGSDEQFF	TGTGCCAGCAGCCTTCGGACTAGCGGGAGCGATGAGCAGTTCTTC
TRBV20-1	10	TRBJ1-4	.	.	CSASEEKLFF	TGCAGTGCCTCAGAAGAAAAACTGTTTTTT
TRBV7-2	18	TRBJ2-3	.	.	CASSPRGQYGMSTDTQYF	TGTGCCAGCAGCCCCCGGGGACAATACGGGATGAGCACAGATACGCAGTATTTT
TRBV7-9	12	TRBJ2-7	.	once	CSSSLRRDEQYF	TGTTCCAGCAGCTTAAGACGGGACGAGCAGTACTTC
TRBV6-5	15	TRBJ2-3	TRBD1	.	CASSSGQGFPDTQYF	TGTGCCAGCAGCTCAGGACAGGGGTTTCCAGATACGCAGTATTTT
TRBV13	14	TRBJ2-7	.	once	CASSLFRGTGEQYF	TGTGCCAGCAGCTTATTTCGGGGGACGGGCGAGCAGTACTTC
TRBV27	18	TRBJ2-6	.	.	CASTHWGNQGGGANVLTF	TGTGCCAGCACCCATTGGGGGAATCAGGGGGGTGGGGCCAACGTCCTGACTTTC
TRBV7-3	14	TRBJ2-2	TRBD2	.	CASSVTSDTGELFF	TGTGCCAGCAGCGTCACTAGCGACACCGGGGAGCTGTTTTTT
TRBV4-3	16	TRBJ2-7	.	.	CASSQDRSVPSHEQYF	TGCGCCAGCAGCCAAGATAGGAGCGTCCCCTCCCACGAGCAGTACTTC
TRBV10-3	16	TRBJ2-7	TRBD2	.	CAISESLRREGREQYF	TGTGCCATCAGTGAGTCGTTGAGGCGGGAGGGGCGGGAGCAGTACTTC
TRBV7-9	15	TRBJ2-7	.	.	CASSLVSGPTYEQYF	TGTGCCAGCAGCTTAGTAAGCGGGCCTACCTACGAGCAGTACTTC
TRBV4-3	17	TRBJ2-3	.	.	CASSQDHLAASTDTQYF	TGCGCCAGCAGCCAAGACCACTTGGCGGCTAGCACAGATACGCAGTATTTT
TRBV27	16	TRBJ2-3	.	.	CASSGIGGPVTDTQYF	TGTGCCAGCAGTGGAATCGGGGGGCCCGTCACAGATACGCAGTATTTT
TRBV29-1	16	TRBJ2-7	TRBD1	.	CSVEGTGHSLSYEQYF	TGCAGCGTTGAGGGGACAGGTCATAGCCTCTCCTACGAGCAGTACTTC
TRBV7-3	14	TRBJ2-2	TRBD1	.	CASSLRQGSGELFF	TGTGCCAGCAGCCTGAGACAGGGGTCCGGGGAGCTGTTTTTT
TRBV9	18	TRBJ2-1	TRBD2	.	CASSVSGTSGLPHNEQFF	TGTGCCAGCAGCGTATCTGGGACTAGCGGCCTACCTCACAATGAGCAGTTCTTC
TRBV14	14	TRBJ2-2	TRBD1	.	CASRQQGYTGELFF	TGTGCCAGCAGGCAACAGGGGTACACCGGGGAGCTGTTTTTT
TRBV6-1	17	TRBJ2-1	TRBD2	.	CASSEGGLAGVSHEQFF	TGTGCCAGCAGTGAGGGAGGACTAGCGGGAGTTTCCCATGAGCAGTTCTTC
TRBV30	11	TRBJ2-1	.	.	CAWSVPGEQFF	TGTGCCTGGAGTGTCCCCGGGGAGCAGTTCTTC
TRBV7-9	15	TRBJ1-1	.	.	CASSLFRDKNTEAFF	TGTGCCAGCAGCTTATTTCGGGACAAGAACACTGAAGCTTTCTTT
TRBV28	14	TRBJ1-1	TRBD1	.	CASRRRTGGTEAFF	TGTGCCAGCAGGAGACGGACAGGGGGCACTGAAGCTTTCTTT
TRBV5-6	13	TRBJ1-1	.	.	CASSLRGNTEAFF	TGTGCCAGCAGCTTGAGAGGAAACACTGAAGCTTTCTTT
TRBV4-1	17	TRBJ2-7	TRBD2	.	CASSQLPRGAGVHEQYF	TGCGCCAGCAGCCAACTCCCCCGGGGAGCGGGAGTTCACGAGCAGTACTTC
TRBV15	16	TRBJ1-6	.	once	CATSRGSGQGNSPLHF	TGTGCCACCAGCAGAGGGTCAGGGCAGGGCAATTCACCCCTCCACTTT
TRBV30	11	TRBJ2-4	.	.	CAWSNKNIQYF	TGTGCCTGGAGCAATAAAAACATTCAGTACTTC